The 24 T cell receptor beta chains in this list originate from one sample, sequenced in a study of blood T cell repertoires in COVID-19. Using immunoSEQ multiplex PCR, the repertoire was profiled, and TCRdb retains in-frame clones only, with some absent. The sample lists hundreds of thousands of clones; around four fifths were seen once. Sample: peripheral blood. These receptors all come from a woman aged 50 to 65 with acute or convalescent COVID-19.

The chain employs TRBV3-1 (or the pseudogene TRBV3-2) and TRBJ1-3; 7 bases agree with TRBD1. V shed 3 bases and J 0 bases; nucleotides not matched to a gene: 5. CDR1 LGHDT and CDR2 YNNKEL come from the germline V gene (reference sequence). The CDR3 is made up of 16 amino acids. In nucleotides, the CDR3 is TGTGCCAGCAGCCACGAGGGACAGAACTCTGGAAACACCATATATTTT. Protein sequence: CASSHEGQNSGNTIYF.

The gene calls are TRBV6-5 and TRBJ1-6, with D unresolved. Germline CDR1 reads MNHEY; CDR2 reads SVGAGI. This CDR3 has 13 amino acids. V dropped 0 bases and J dropped 9 bases, with 6 bases sitting between them. CDR3 residues: CASSYSNGSPLHF. CDR3 in DNA: TGTGCCAGCAGTTACTCGAACGGTTCACCCCTCCACTTT.

The V and J genes are TRBV24-1 and TRBJ2-1; 9 nucleotides match TRBD1. The CDR3 is 14 residues long. The junction had 3 bases not matched to a gene; V was cut back by 5 bases and J by 5 bases. Germline V lookup: CDR1 KGHDR, CDR2 SFDVKD. CDR3 in amino acids: CATSGGQGNNEQFF. In DNA, the CDR3 is TGTGCCACCAGTGGGGGACAGGGCAACAATGAGCAGTTCTTC.

The V call is TRBV4-2, the J call TRBJ2-2, with 7 bases fitting TRBD2. The CDR3 loop spans 16 amino acids. V gave up 8 bases and J gave up 1 base; unmatched junction bases: 10. Germline-derived CDR1 and CDR2 are LGHNA and YNFKEQ. The CDR3 DNA reads TGTGCCAGCGGAACCCTAAGCGGGATGAACACCGGGGAGCTGTTTTTT. This encodes CASGTLSGMNTGELFF.

The CDR3 nucleotides read TGTGCCAGCAGTGGGGGACTAGCGGGCCTCTACAATGAGCAGTTCTTC. This codes for CASSGGLAGLYNEQFF. The rearrangement links TRBV2 to TRBJ2-1; 12 bases map to TRBD2. V shed 4 bases and J 3 bases; nucleotides not matched to a gene: 4. Germline lookup yields CDR1 SNHLY and CDR2 FYNNEI. CDR3 size: 16 residues.

This sequence joins TRBV6-4 and TRBJ1-2; D remains ambiguous. This CDR3 spans 15 amino acids. Germline V gives CDR1 MRHNA, CDR2 SNTAGT. V shed 2 bases and J shed 1 base, with 11 bases lying between them. The CDR3 DNA sequence: TGTGCCAGCAGTGACAGCCCTTTAGATAACTATGGCTACACCTTC. Translating it yields CASSDSPLDNYGYTF.

The chain links TRBV11-2 to TRBJ1-2, with D perhaps TRBD1 (5 bases). Germline V CDR1 and CDR2: SGHAT, FQNNGV. This CDR3 contains 13 residues. Trimming left V 4 bases short and J 4 bases short, with 10 bases between. Here the CDR3 reads CASSSPRVYGYTF. The DNA for the CDR3 is TGTGCCAGCAGCTCCCCCAGGGTCTATGGCTACACCTTC.

This clone has a handful of counts. The DNA of the CDR3 is TGTGCCAGCAGTTTATACGCTAGCGGACTTCCTGGGAATGAGCAGTTCTTC. Translation: CASSLYASGLPGNEQFF. V is TRBV28 and J is TRBJ2-1; TRBD2 matches 7 bases. Germline V gene sequence: CDR1 MDHEN, CDR2 SYDVKM. This CDR3 contains 17 residues. J was trimmed by 7 bases and V by 1 base; bases with no gene match: 13.

This chain uses TRBV5-1 with TRBJ1-1; 11 nucleotides match TRBD1. Germline lookup yields CDR1 SGHRS and CDR2 YFSETQ. The V and J ends lost 0 bases and 4 bases, in that order; junction bases with no gene match: 14. This CDR3 spans 19 amino acids. The CDR3 DNA follows: TGCGCCAGCAGCTTGGCCGCGGGGGCCATCGGACAGGGGGCCACTGAAGCTTTCTTT. As protein: CASSLAAGAIGQGATEAFF.

This clone has only a few counts. V gene TRBV5-6 combines with J gene TRBJ1-1; 7 bases match TRBD1. Germline V gives CDR1 SGHDT, CDR2 YYEEEE. CDR3 length equals 15 residues. V shed 1 base, J shed 1 base, and the junction held 4 bases outside the gene matches. The CDR3 loop is CASSLFGQENTEAFF. DNA of the CDR3: TGTGCCAGCAGCTTGTTCGGACAGGAGAACACTGAAGCTTTCTTT.

The chain uses TRBV5-6 and TRBJ2-7, with TRBD1 identical over 8 bases. Germline V lookup: CDR1 SGHDT, CDR2 YYEEEE. The CDR3 spans 16 residues. Trimming removed 1 base from V and 1 base from J; junction bases left unmatched: 7. The CDR3 reads CASSLWPGQGSYEQYF. The CDR3 DNA is TGTGCCAGCAGCTTGTGGCCCGGACAGGGATCCTACGAGCAGTACTTC. Using reference TRBV5-6 and TRBJ2-7 for the parts outside the CDR3, the full variable domain is DAGVTQSPTHLIKTRGQQVTLRCSPKSGHDTVSWYQQALGQGPQFIFQYYEEEERQRGNFPDRFSGHQFPNYSSELNVNALLLGDSALYLCASSLWPGQGSYEQYFGPGTRLTVT.

The gene calls are TRBV2 and TRBJ1-4; 10 bases map to TRBD1. The junction had 3 bases not matched to a gene; V was cut back by 5 bases and J by 3 bases. This CDR3 region has 15 residues. In germline, CDR1 is SNHLY, CDR2 FYNNEI. CDR3 in DNA: TGTGCCAGCAGTCGACAGGGGGCGGCTAATGAAAAACTGTTTTTT. This translates into CASSRQGAANEKLFF.

The chain carries TRBV7-2 and TRBJ1-4; the match to TRBD1 covers 8 bases. The J segment lost 7 bases and the V segment lost 5 bases, leaving 6 bases of the junction unmatched. The CDR3 length is 14 residues. CDR1 SGHTA and CDR2 FQGNSA come from the germline V gene. CDR3 sequence (DNA): TGTGCCAGCAGCCAACGACAGGGGAGTGAAAAACTGTTTTTT. It encodes CASSQRQGSEKLFF.

V and J are TRBV29-1 and TRBJ2-3; TRBD2 aligns across 7 bases. Germline V gene sequence: CDR1 SQVTM, CDR2 ANQGSEA. Germline trimming cut 4 bases from V and 2 bases from J; bases unmatched to any gene: 9. The CDR3 is 15 residues long. CDR3 DNA: TGCAGCGTTGGGGGGGGAGTAGCGAACACAGATACGCAGTATTTT. Protein product: CSVGGGVANTDTQYF.

The V and J genes are TRBV14 and TRBJ2-3; possible D gene TRBD2, 6 bases. The CDR3 consists of 16 residues. Germline V gene lookup returns CDR1 SGHDN and CDR2 FVKESK. The V end lost 3 bases, the J end lost 2 bases, and 15 bases lay between the germline ends. CDR3 loop: CASSQFGGRVTDTQYF. The CDR3 nucleotides read TGTGCCAGCAGCCAGTTTGGAGGGAGAGTCACAGATACGCAGTATTTT.

This clone appeared a single time. The chain recombines TRBV28 with TRBJ2-6; 8 nucleotides agree with TRBD1. The CDR3 runs to 16 residues. J lost 2 bases, V lost 7 bases, and 7 bases had no gene match. From germline, CDR1 is MDHEN and CDR2 SYDVKM. The CDR3 region is CASNDPGGAGANVLTF. CDR3 DNA sequence: TGTGCCAGCAATGACCCAGGGGGCGCTGGGGCCAACGTCCTGACTTTC. The entire variable domain, with the rest obtained from reference TRBV28 and TRBJ2-6, is as follows: DVKVTQSSRYLVKRTGEKVFLECVQDMDHENMFWYRQDPGLGLRLIYFSYDVKMKEKGDIPEGYSVSREKKERFSLILESASTNQTSMYLCASNDPGGAGANVLTFGAGSRLTVL.

The rearrangement links TRBV10-1 to TRBJ2-5; 7 bases match TRBD2. Germline loops: CDR1 WNHNN, CDR2 SYGVQD (reference sequence). The length of the CDR3 is 13 residues. V was pared by 5 bases and J by 4 bases, with 4 bases of the junction left unmatched. CDR3 loop: CASSKTGGETQYF. The CDR3 bases are TGCGCCAGCAGTAAGACGGGAGGAGAGACCCAGTACTTC.

J is TRBJ2-2 and V is TRBV5-1; D is uncertain. Trimming removed 0 bases at V and 3 bases at J, with 9 bases between. The CDR3 sequence is 15 residues long. From germline, CDR1 is SGHRS and CDR2 YFSETQ. The CDR3 loop reads CASSLGATDTGELFF. For the CDR3, the DNA is TGCGCCAGCAGCTTGGGGGCGACGGACACCGGGGAGCTGTTTTTT. The variable domain in full, completed from reference TRBV5-1 and TRBJ2-2, reads KAGVTQTPRYLIKTRGQQVTLSCSPISGHRSVSWYQQTPGQGLQFLFEYFSETQRNKGNFPGRFSGRQFSNSRSEMNVSTLELGDSALYLCASSLGATDTGELFFGEGSRLTVL.

This clone was seen a few times. The CDR3 bases are TGCGCCAGCAGCATAGGATCCCGGGGGAGCACTGAAGCTTTCTTT. Its translation is CASSIGSRGSTEAFF. This sequence joins TRBV5-1 and TRBJ1-1, with a tentative D call TRBD1 (5 bases). Germline V gene sequence: CDR1 SGHRS, CDR2 YFSETQ. The CDR3 runs to 15 residues. The V and J ends lost 4 bases and 4 bases respectively, with 17 bases between them.

This clone came up a few times. This rearrangement joins TRBV19 to TRBJ2-7, with TRBD1 identical over 8 bases. The ends lost 6 bases at V and 4 bases at J; junction bases unmatched: 11. The CDR3 covers 15 residues. Germline V gives CDR1 LNHDA, CDR2 SQIVND (reference sequence). The CDR3 DNA is TGTGCCAGTAGACTTGACAGGGGATCATCGTACGAGCAGTACTTC. Its translation: CASRLDRGSSYEQYF.

Here the CDR3 DNA reads TGTGCCAGCAGCATTTCGACAGGGGGCACCTACGAGCAGTACTTC. Its translation: CASSISTGGTYEQYF. This chain joins TRBV6-5 and TRBJ2-7, with 10 bases that match TRBD1. The junction had 7 bases not matched to a gene; V was cut back by 6 bases and J by 2 bases. The CDR3 contains 15 residues. CDR1 and CDR2 from the germline V gene are MNHEY and SVGAGI.

V and J are TRBV10-3 and TRBJ1-1; a weak D match, TRBD1 (6 bases). This CDR3 spans 15 amino acids. Germline V gene lookup returns CDR1 ENHRY and CDR2 SYGVKD. With 2 bases removed from V and 2 bases from J, the gap between germline ends came to 12 bases. The CDR3 loop reads CAISEGQTLNTEAFF. The DNA of the CDR3 is TGTGCCATCAGTGAGGGACAGACACTCAACACTGAAGCTTTCTTT.

The CDR3 is CATSGTGTSGRSDTQYF. The CDR3, as DNA: TGTGCCACCAGTGGTACCGGGACTAGCGGGAGGTCAGATACGCAGTATTTT. V and J are TRBV24-1 and TRBJ2-3; 15 bases map to TRBD2. In germline, CDR1 is KGHDR, CDR2 SFDVKD. The CDR3 is 17 amino acids. The V segment lost 5 bases and the J segment 4 bases; nucleotides outside the gene matches: 6.

This chain joins TRBV14 and TRBJ2-6; no reliable D call. V lost 2 bases and J 0 bases, leaving 5 bases between the germline ends. There are 15 residues in the CDR3. The germline V gene has CDR1 SGHDN and CDR2 FVKESK. CDR3 in amino acids: CASSQTSSGANVLTF. The CDR3 DNA is TGTGCCAGCAGCCAAACGAGCTCTGGGGCCAACGTCCTGACTTTC. The whole variable domain, remainder taken from reference TRBV14 and TRBJ2-6, is EAGVTQFPSHSVIEKGQTVTLRCDPISGHDNLYWYRRVMGKEIKFLLHFVKESKQDESGMPNNRFLAERTGGTYSTLKVQPAELEDSGVYFCASSQTSSGANVLTFGAGSRLTVL.